This T cell receptor beta chain was profiled in a study of cytomegalovirus exposure and HLA in healthy donors. Study background: In an earlier analysis, 90 million to 130 million unique TCR beta sequences were found from 150 million to 200 million T cells. Study-wide points: An analysis that was carried out later associated 17,000 or so TCR beta sequences with HLA alleles at 0.05 false discovery rate. A cluster of highly shared sequence variants was likely a sequencing artifact.

On this clone itself: The target antigen is unknown.

The PCR had 60 Vbeta and 13 Jbeta primers. Using immunoSEQ multiplex PCR, the repertoire was profiled, and TCRdb retains in-frame clones only, with some absent. The profile covers 150,000 to 200,000 clones, with 86% appearing a single time and about 2.1% taken by the ten largest. The sequencing sample was made of PBMCs. This clonotype originated in a woman younger than 35 in good health and CMV-seronegative.

CDR3 nucleotides: TGTGCCGGAGGGCCCACTGGGGCCAACGTCCTGACTTTC. Translated, it gives CAGGPTGANVLTF. The chain joins TRBV6-1 to TRBJ2-6; D is possibly TRBD2 (6 bases). The ends were cut back, 11 bases at V and 2 bases at J, with 10 bases in the middle. The CDR3 contains 13 residues. Germline V gene lookup returns CDR1 MNHNS and CDR2 SASEGT.